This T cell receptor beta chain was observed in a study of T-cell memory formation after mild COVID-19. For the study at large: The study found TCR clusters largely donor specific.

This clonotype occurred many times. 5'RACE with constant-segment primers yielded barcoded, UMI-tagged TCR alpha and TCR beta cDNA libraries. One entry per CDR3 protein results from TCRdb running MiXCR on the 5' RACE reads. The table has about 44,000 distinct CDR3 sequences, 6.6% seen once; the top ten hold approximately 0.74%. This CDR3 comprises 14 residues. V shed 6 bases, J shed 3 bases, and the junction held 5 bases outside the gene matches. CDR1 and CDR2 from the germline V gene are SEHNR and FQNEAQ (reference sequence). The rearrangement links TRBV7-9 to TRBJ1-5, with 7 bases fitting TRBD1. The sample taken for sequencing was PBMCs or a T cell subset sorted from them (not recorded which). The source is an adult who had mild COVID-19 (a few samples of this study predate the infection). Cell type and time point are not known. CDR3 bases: TGTGCCAGCAGGGGGGACAGCCTCAATCAGCCCCAGCATTTT. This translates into CASRGDSLNQPQHF.